What follows describes a single T cell receptor (beta chain). Its antigen is unidentified. Clones were read by immunoSEQ multiplex PCR, and TCRdb kept only the in-frame ones, dropping some. The profile shows some 2.1 million clones, 85% to 95% of them singletons. The source of the sample is a study of shared clonotypes between healthy human individuals. Study-wide background: The study enrolled two women and three men aged 18 to 49. Whole-study results and caveats: The study generally estimated greater richness for naive than memory subsets. In contrast to clonotypes shared by all four donors, non-shared clonotypes had lower generation probabilities. Across a handful of donors, naive CD4 shared roughly 5.2%, naive CD8 approximately 3.5%, memory CD4 less than 2.5%, memory CD8 more than 0.35%.

This CDR3 has 12 amino acids. Germline V gives CDR1 GTSNPN, CDR2 SVGIG (reference sequence). V lost 3 bases and J 3 bases, leaving 6 bases between the germline ends. The chain couples TRBV30 to TRBJ1-3; possible D gene TRBD1, 5 bases. The sequenced sample consisted of naive CD4+ T cells sorted from blood. Noted subset: CD45RA+ positively selected. The sequence was obtained from a man between 18 and 29 years old in good health. The CDR3 here is CAWRTDGNTIYF. CDR3 in DNA: TGTGCCTGGAGGACAGATGGAAACACCATATATTTT.